This note documents a single T cell receptor (beta chain) sequence. Its binding antigen is unknown. Base-call qualities are not available, and no considerably larger clone is one nucleotide away. Relative to germline, V is 3 bases shorter and J is 5 bases shorter, with 3 bases between their ends. Reading the germline V gene gives CDR1 LGHNT and CDR2 FRNRAP. From its cysteine to its phenylalanine, the CDR3 spans 11 amino acids. CDR3 DNA only is kept here, 33 bases in frame from base 1. For the CD8 naive samples, CD45RO-negative cells were positively selected for CCR7, yielding a CD45RA+CCR7+ population from which TemRA cells were excluded. The donors were healthy, HIV-negative adults who had no recently reported acute infections or vaccinations. Only Caucasian adults living in Nashville, Tennessee, USA were represented among the donors. Blood was obtained by leukapheresis, after which PBMCs were separated by Ficoll-Histopaque density gradient centrifugation and cryopreserved in liquid nitrogen vapor phase. Analytical flow cytometry was used to check the purity and quantity of every magnetically sorted T cell population. From each sorted fraction, genomic DNA was isolated and quantified by UV absorbance on a Nanodrop 2000c.

This specimen belongs to a study of shared clonotypes between healthy human individuals (dated by TCRdb to about 2020). Describing the broader study: The cohort comprised a couple of women and a few men aged 18 to 49 years. To estimate repertoire size and how much clonotype sharing occurs between individuals, the study deeply sequenced the blood TCR repertoires of five healthy adults. Libraries were prepared and TCR repertoires were sequenced by different laboratories using diverse techniques, in order to increase sequencing depth and limit assay-specific biases. Per donor, leukapheresis produced somewhere between about 0.94 and 8.9 billion PBMCs. For each donor, CD4 naive and CD4 memory were each given three plates, CD8 naive was given two plates, and CD8 memory was given one plate. Results the study describes overall, beyond this receptor: Higher generation probabilities were observed for clonotypes shared by all four sorted-subset donors than for non-shared clonotypes. Only blood was sampled, and tissue TCR repertoires likely differ from those in blood. Rarefaction of sorted-subset datasets indicated incomplete sequencing despite the large sequencing depth. Naive subsets generally had larger estimated clonotype richness than memory subsets did. Pairwise subsampling indicated that sequencing depth was expected to affect the degree of clonotype sharing among donors. Because the study included only a small number of donors, the genetic and exposure-history diversity represented was limited. When a handful of donors were compared, the shared fraction of clonotypes was about 5% for naive CD4, approximately 3.5% for naive CD8, 2.3% for memory CD4, and 0.4% for memory CD8.

Using the deep immunoSEQ assay, multiplex PCR amplified TCR CDR3 regions from genomic DNA. Genomic DNA extracted from each cell subset was distributed evenly over all wells of several immunoSEQ 96-well plates, and each plate served as one replicate. Each replicate PCR for sorted subsets received roughly 200 ng genomic DNA, equal to some 32,000 T cell genomes. The purified libraries were quantified using a Qubit 3.0 fluorometer, sized with a Bioanalyzer 2100, and then quantified again using the KAPA Library Quantification kit. Every immunoSEQ 96-well plate was sequenced on a separate single-read 150-cycle Illumina NextSeq 550 flow cell. The source study handled its data this way. Because the immunoSEQ output held only junctional sequences and lacked quality scores, the filtering could not match the filtering applied to full-length reads. Sequences were annotated with PyIR, a Python wrapper for IgBLAST v1.9, and V/J genes and CDR3 were assigned using IMGT germline references. Reads with weak V/J assignments (E-value above 1e-6), missing CDR3, stop codons, out-of-frame junctions, or ambiguous translated residues were removed. V3J clonotypes were defined as sequences sharing an identical inferred V gene, J gene, and CDR3 amino acid sequence. To compute the percentage overlap between repertoires, the number of shared unique clonotypes was divided by the size of the smaller repertoire. Three approaches were used to assess repertoire richness: RTK rarefaction, the Chao1 estimator, and Recon v2.1 estimates of unobserved clonotypes. Generation probabilities for all TCRbeta clonotypes obtained by the gDNA method from a handful of donors were computed using OLGA. What TCRdb holds here is the immuneACCESS table cut down to in-frame rearrangements. Part of the clones is not present; checked against another copy, under half of the missing clones reflect an unresolved V gene, and the others are unexplained. V and J calls and clone size follow that table, whereas D and trimming were derived from the DNA. The sample table contains 800,000 to 950,000 clones; only one count was recorded for 90% to 98% of them. The ten top clones hold 0.2% to 0.25% of the sample.

The chain joins TRBV12-5 to TRBJ2-3, with the identity of the D gene unclear. The sequence derives from a man younger than 45 in good health. Sequences were obtained from naive CD8+ T cells sorted from blood. In the paper's terms, the cell subset or site label means: CD45RA+CCR7+. The CDR3 region: CASGFGDTQYF. The base sequence is TGTGCTAGTGGTTTCGGAGATACGCAGTATTTT.